This TCR beta chain originates from a study of blood T cell repertoires in COVID-19. V lost 5 bases and J 6 bases, leaving 12 bases between the germline ends. The CDR3 totals 13 residues. Germline values: CDR1 MNHEY, CDR2 SVGAGI. TCRdb keeps only in-frame clones here, not all; method: immunoSEQ multiplex PCR. Of roughly 200,000 clones listed, approximately 90% were seen once; the top ten hold 6.2%. Sequenced: peripheral blood. The V and J genes are TRBV6-5 and TRBJ2-3, with D maybe TRBD2 (5 bases). The TCR sequence derives from a middle-aged woman who had recovered from COVID-19. The CDR3 sequence is CASSTYAGDTQYF. CDR3 sequence (DNA): TGTGCCAGCAGTACCTACGCGGGTGATACGCAGTATTTT.